These 9 T cell receptor beta chains originate from one sample sequenced in a study of T cell repertoires in ileal Crohn's disease (dated by TCRdb to 2018 to 2020). The protocol used for the library was the immunoSEQ multiplex PCR assay. Here the immuneACCESS table is served through TCRdb, limited to in-frame sequences with V and J called. Missing clones are a known gap in these copies; in checked studies unresolved V genes cover under half, and the rest lacks a known reason. This sample comprises about 59,000 clones, roughly nine tenths of them detected only once. The ten most abundant clones make up roughly 2% of the sample. Per the publication, the time point label means: neoterminal ileum biopsy at postoperative endoscopy, about 6 months after surgery. Sequenced input: ileal tissue. Receptors were obtained from an adult with Crohn's disease.

V gene TRBV5-6 combines with J gene TRBJ2-5; D is uncertain. Germline V gene sequence: CDR1 SGHDT, CDR2 YYEEEE. Trimming pared 4 bases from V and 5 bases from J, leaving 6 bases between. The CDR3 runs to 11 residues. The CDR3, as DNA: TGTGCCAGCAGCCAGAGGGAGACCCAGTACTTC. Protein sequence: CASSQRETQYF. Drawing the rest from reference TRBV5-6 and TRBJ2-5, the complete variable domain is DAGVTQSPTHLIKTRGQQVTLRCSPKSGHDTVSWYQQALGQGPQFIFQYYEEEERQRGNFPDRFSGHQFPNYSSELNVNALLLGDSALYLCASSQRETQYFGPGTRLLVL.

The chain combines TRBV29-1 with TRBJ1-2, with D hard to call. The CDR3 runs to 17 residues. V was trimmed by 7 bases and J by 3 bases, leaving 27 bases between them. Germline CDR1 and CDR2: SQVTM and ANQGSEA. The DNA of the CDR3 is TGCAGCGCCATTCAATATCGGGAGGGAAGTTACGACTATGGCTACACCTTC. Translation gives CSAIQYREGSYDYGYTF.

This rearrangement joins TRBV2 to TRBJ1-5; 9 positions agree with TRBD1. Germline loops: CDR1 SNHLY, CDR2 FYNNEI. The CDR3 contains 14 residues. Trimming took 6 bases from V and 5 from J; bases not matched to a gene: 5. CDR3 DNA sequence: TGTGCCAGCAGGTCGGGACAGGGTGATCAGCCCCAGCATTTT. It yields the protein CASRSGQGDQPQHF.

The chain uses TRBV7-8 and TRBJ1-4; unclear D gene. This CDR3 comprises 14 residues. Looked up from germline, CDR1 is SGHVS and CDR2 is FQNEAQ. The V and J ends lost 1 base and 11 bases respectively, with 14 bases between them. The CDR3 is CASSLGANGEKLFF. The CDR3 DNA is TGTGCCAGCAGCTTAGGGGCCAACGGCGAGAAACTGTTTTTT.

The chain joins TRBV29-1 to TRBJ2-7, with D unresolved. From germline, CDR1 is SQVTM and CDR2 ANQGSEA. The CDR3 is made up of 12 amino acids. The V gene lost 5 bases and the J gene lost 0 bases, with 8 bases spanning the gap. CDR3 loop: CSVLSSSYEQYF. The CDR3 nucleotides read TGCAGCGTTCTGTCTAGCTCCTACGAGCAGTACTTC.

The chain links TRBV7-2 to TRBJ1-5, with D hard to call. This CDR3 contains 13 residues. The germline V and J ends were trimmed by 5 bases and 5 bases, with 10 bases remaining between them. Germline CDR1 is SGHTA and CDR2 is FQGNSA. CDR3 in DNA: TGTGCCAGCAGCCCGTTTTTCTATCAGCCCCAGCATTTT. Protein: CASSPFFYQPQHF. The full variable domain, with the rest looked up from reference TRBV7-2 and TRBJ1-5, is GAGVSQSPSNKVTEKGKDVELRCDPISGHTALYWYRQSLGQGLEFLIYFQGNSAPDKSGLPSDRFSAERTGGSVSTLTIQRTQQEDSAVYLCASSPFFYQPQHFGDGTRLSIL.

Only one count was recorded for this clone. The gene calls are TRBV28 and TRBJ1-1; D remains ambiguous. Germline values: CDR1 MDHEN, CDR2 SYDVKM. Trimming removed 6 bases from V and 5 bases from J, with 7 bases in between. The CDR3 contains 11 residues. The DNA of the CDR3 is TGTGCCAGCAGGGCGGAGACTGAAGCTTTCTTT. It encodes CASRAETEAFF.

The genes are TRBV6-5 and TRBJ1-4; 7 positions match TRBD1. This CDR3 is built from 15 residues. Germline CDR1 reads MNHEY; CDR2 reads SVGAGI. The junction had 1 base not matched to a gene; V was cut back by 0 bases and J by 3 bases. The CDR3 here is CASSYSDRSNEKLFF. Here the CDR3 DNA reads TGTGCCAGCAGTTACTCGGACAGGTCTAATGAAAAACTGTTTTTT.

The gene calls are TRBV7-9 and TRBJ2-7; 8 positions match TRBD2. V was pared by 5 bases and J by 6 bases, with 12 bases of the junction left unmatched. The V gene's germline CDR1 is SEHNR and CDR2 FQNEAQ (reference sequence). The CDR3 contains 15 residues. The CDR3 reads CASSPRAGVGSEQYF. CDR3 nucleotide sequence: TGTGCCAGCAGCCCCCGAGCGGGAGTAGGGAGCGAGCAGTACTTC.